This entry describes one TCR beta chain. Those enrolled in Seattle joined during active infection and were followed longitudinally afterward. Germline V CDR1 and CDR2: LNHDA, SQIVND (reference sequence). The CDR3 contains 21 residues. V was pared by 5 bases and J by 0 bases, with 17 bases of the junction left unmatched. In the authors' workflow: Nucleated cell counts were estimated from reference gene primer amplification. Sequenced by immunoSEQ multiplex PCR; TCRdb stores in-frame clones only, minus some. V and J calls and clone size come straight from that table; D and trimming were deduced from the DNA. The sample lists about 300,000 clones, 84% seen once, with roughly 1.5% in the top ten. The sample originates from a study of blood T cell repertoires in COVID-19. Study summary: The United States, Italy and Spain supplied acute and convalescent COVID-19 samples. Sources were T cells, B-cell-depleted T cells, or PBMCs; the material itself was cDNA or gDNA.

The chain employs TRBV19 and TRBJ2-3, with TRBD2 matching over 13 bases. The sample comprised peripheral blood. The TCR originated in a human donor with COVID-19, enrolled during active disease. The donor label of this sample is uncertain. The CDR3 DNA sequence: TGTGCCAGTAGTCAACACGCATCGGGACTAGCGGGAAGAGGTAGCACAGATACGCAGTATTTT. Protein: CASSQHASGLAGRGSTDTQYF. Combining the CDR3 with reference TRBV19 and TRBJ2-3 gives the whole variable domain DGGITQSPKYLFRKEGQNVTLSCEQNLNHDAMYWYRQDPGQGLRLIYYSQIVNDFQKGDIAEGYSVSREKKESFPLTVTSAQKNPTAFYLCASSQHASGLAGRGSTDTQYFGPGTRLTVL.